This T cell receptor beta chain is drawn from a study of identical twins. Regarding this clonotype: No antigen is known for it.

Study-level findings and limits: Conclusions leaned on cross-sectional statistical analysis and did not track the same donors over time. Less excess twin sharing appeared in beta out-of-frame sequences.

V was pared by 6 bases and J by 7 bases, with 12 bases of the junction left unmatched. This CDR3 spans 15 amino acids. TCRdb re-derived calls from the 5' RACE reads in MiXCR, one entry per CDR3 protein. The sample gives 600,000 to 700,000 distinct CDR3 sequences, roughly 20% of which show up once; about 4.3% is in the top ten. The same specimen was also included in a second study, on T cells expressing NK-cell markers. That report notes: The study found dominant NKG2C+ clonotypes at about 1.0-7.0% of CD8+ T cells in six donors. Whether expanded NKG2C+ T cell clones were HCMV specific stayed uncertain.

The sample comprised PBMCs. The sequence came from a woman aged 18-29 years in good health. V gene TRBV12-3 or TRBV12-4 combines with J gene TRBJ2-3; 8 bases are a match to TRBD2. CDR3 residues: CASRPGLGELYTQYF. Here the CDR3 DNA reads TGTGCCAGCAGGCCGGGACTAGGAGAGTTATATACGCAGTATTTT.